The 19 T cell receptor beta chains below were found in one sample sequenced in a study of T cell responses to AZD1222 COVID-19 vaccine (dated by TCRdb to the early 2020s). The method was the immunoSEQ multiplex PCR assay. What TCRdb holds here is the immuneACCESS table cut down to in-frame rearrangements. Part of the clones is not present; checked against another copy, under half of the missing clones reflect an unresolved V gene, and the others are unexplained. The sample table holds about 72,000 clones, of which roughly 89% were seen once. The top ten hold under 3% of the sample. What the time point label conveys for this sample: baseline before first vaccination. This specimen consisted of peripheral blood, obtained on day 0 of AZD1222 vaccination. The receptors stem from an adult in good health.

The chain is built from TRBV18 and TRBJ1-1, with a tentative D call TRBD1 (5 bases). Trimming removed 2 bases from V and 3 bases from J, with 10 bases in between. This CDR3 region has 14 residues. Germline CDR1 is KGHSH and CDR2 is LQKENI. CDR3: CASSPGGWDTEAFF. The CDR3, as DNA: TGTGCCAGCTCACCAGGGGGATGGGACACTGAAGCTTTCTTT.

The chain has TRBV28 and TRBJ2-3; tentatively, D is TRBD1 (6 bases). Germline CDR1 and CDR2: MDHEN and SYDVKM. The CDR3 contains 15 residues. V was shortened by 3 bases and J by 8 bases, with 18 bases between the two germline ends. CDR3 sequence reads: CASSLGTGIFGTQYF. In DNA form, the CDR3 reads TGTGCCAGCAGTTTGGGTACAGGGATTTTCGGTACGCAGTATTTT.

This chain joins TRBV5-6 and TRBJ1-6; tentatively, D is TRBD1 (5 bases). CDR1 and CDR2 from the germline V gene are SGHDT and YYEEEE. There are 15 residues in the CDR3. Trimming took 0 bases from V and 9 from J, leaving 13 bases between them. The CDR3 here is CASSLVQGSTSPLHF. CDR3 nucleotides: TGTGCCAGCAGCTTGGTCCAGGGCAGTACTTCACCCCTCCACTTT.

The V call is TRBV7-8, the J call TRBJ2-2; TRBD2 aligns across 11 bases. The CDR3 runs to 16 residues. The V and J ends lost 7 bases and 1 base, in that order; junction bases with no gene match: 5. The V gene's germline CDR1 is SGHVS and CDR2 FQNEAQ. The CDR3 loop reads CASTKGTSGNTGELFF. The CDR3 DNA is TGTGCCAGCACCAAGGGGACTAGCGGGAACACCGGGGAGCTGTTTTTT.

This clone has a handful of counts. This rearrangement joins TRBV30 to TRBJ2-5; 9 nucleotides align to TRBD1. Unmatched junction bases numbered 7, after V lost 6 bases and J lost 2 bases. Per germline, CDR1 GTSNPN and CDR2 SVGIG (reference sequence). The CDR3 spans 14 residues. The CDR3 is CACGQGIGQETQYF. For the CDR3, the DNA is TGTGCCTGCGGACAGGGGATAGGTCAAGAGACCCAGTACTTC.

As DNA, the CDR3 is TGTGCCTGGGCAGGGGACTACGAGCAGTACTTC. This codes for CAWAGDYEQYF. The chain links TRBV30 to TRBJ2-7, with D possibly being TRBD1 (6 bases). Germline-derived CDR1 and CDR2 are GTSNPN and SVGIG (reference sequence). Trimming took 5 bases from V and 3 from J, leaving 8 bases between them. The CDR3 length is 11 residues.

The V gene is TRBV19, the J gene TRBJ1-4; no clear D. This CDR3 has 16 amino acids. Germline V gene lookup returns CDR1 LNHDA and CDR2 SQIVND (reference sequence). V was cut by 4 bases and J by 0 bases, with 12 bases left in between. CDR3 sequence reads: CASSTSAASTNEKLFF. The DNA for the CDR3 is TGTGCCAGTAGTACCAGCGCGGCGTCAACTAATGAAAAACTGTTTTTT.

This chain joins TRBV29-1 and TRBJ2-1; TRBD2 aligns across 13 bases. The germline gives CDR1 SQVTM, CDR2 ANQGSEA. CDR3 length: 16 residues. The CDR3 loop is CVGGTSGTVLYNEQFF. CDR3 bases: TGCGTAGGGGGGACTAGCGGGACGGTTCTCTACAATGAGCAGTTCTTC.

The chain employs TRBV6-9 and TRBJ1-6, with D perhaps TRBD1 (6 bases). This CDR3 region has 17 residues. Germline lookup yields CDR1 MNHGY and CDR2 SVAAGI. Trimming pared 6 bases from V and 0 bases from J, leaving 15 bases between. This chain's CDR3 is CASSLGHPSSYNSPLHF. DNA for the CDR3: TGTGCCAGCAGCCTGGGACATCCGAGCTCCTATAATTCACCCCTCCACTTT.

The chain links TRBV18 to TRBJ1-4, with D maybe TRBD1 (6 bases). CDR1 is KGHSH, CDR2 LQKENI, per germline. V shed 3 bases and J shed 5 bases, with 16 bases lying between them. This CDR3 has 16 amino acids. As DNA, the CDR3 is TGTGCCAGCTCACCCGCAGGGGTGGTGGGGAATGAAAAACTGTTTTTT. Amino acids: CASSPAGVVGNEKLFF.

The V gene is TRBV4-3, the J gene TRBJ2-1; tentative D call: TRBD1 (5 bases). The V gene's germline CDR1 is LGHNA and CDR2 YSLEER. The ends were cut back, 4 bases at V and 5 bases at J, with 9 bases in the middle. This CDR3 is built from 13 residues. Here the CDR3 DNA reads TGCGCCAGCAGCCGGGTCAGGGACAATGAGCAGTTCTTC. The encoded protein is CASSRVRDNEQFF.

This chain links TRBV5-6 with TRBJ1-2; D call uncertain. The CDR3 covers 11 residues. Germline V gives CDR1 SGHDT, CDR2 YYEEEE. Trimming removed 3 bases at V and 10 bases at J, with 10 bases between. The CDR3 spells CASSWTADYTF. CDR3 DNA: TGTGCCAGCAGCTGGACGGCAGACTACACCTTC.

The chain couples TRBV4-2 to TRBJ1-4; D possibly corresponds to TRBD1 (5 bases). The CDR3 runs 15 residues. V shed 3 bases and J shed 6 bases, with 14 bases lying between them. Germline V gene data show CDR1 as LGHNA and CDR2 as YNFKEQ. CDR3 coding DNA: TGTGCCAGCAGCCACATAACCGGGACTGATGAAAAACTGTTTTTT. As protein: CASSHITGTDEKLFF.

J is TRBJ2-7 and V is TRBV9; 10 bases map to TRBD1. The CDR3 has 15 residues. J lost 2 bases, V lost 0 bases, and 2 bases had no gene match. The germline CDR1 and CDR2 sequences are SGDLS and YYNGEE. This CDR3 reads CASSVGGQGAYEQYF. The CDR3 DNA follows: TGTGCCAGCAGCGTAGGAGGACAGGGGGCCTACGAGCAGTACTTC.

V gene TRBV30 combines with J gene TRBJ1-5; unclear D gene. The germline V and J ends were trimmed by 1 base and 4 bases, with 8 bases remaining between them. There are 13 residues in the CDR3. The germline CDR1 and CDR2 sequences are GTSNPN and SVGIG (reference sequence). The CDR3 protein is CAWSDSRNQPQHF. As DNA, the CDR3 is TGTGCCTGGAGTGATTCTAGGAATCAGCCCCAGCATTTT. Drawing the rest from reference TRBV30 and TRBJ1-5, the complete variable domain is SQTIHQWPATLVQPVGSPLSLECTVEGTSNPNLYWYRQAAGRGLQLLFYSVGIGQISSEVPQNLSASRPQDRQFILSSKKLLLSDSGFYLCAWSDSRNQPQHFGDGTRLSIL.

V and J are TRBV9 and TRBJ1-6, with D hard to call. CDR1 and CDR2 (germline): SGDLS, YYNGEE. Trimming removed 0 bases from V and 9 bases from J, with 10 bases in between. There are 14 residues in the CDR3. The CDR3 nucleotides read TGTGCCAGCAGCGTAGAGGGATTGACTTCACCCCTCCACTTT. Its translation is CASSVEGLTSPLHF. The full variable domain, rest sourced from reference TRBV9 and TRBJ1-6, is DSGVTQTPKHLITATGQRVTLRCSPRSGDLSVYWYQQSLDQGLQFLIQYYNGEERAKGNILERFSAQQFPDLHSELNLSSLELGDSALYFCASSVEGLTSPLHFGNGTRLTVT.

This chain links TRBV4-3 with TRBJ1-6; the D is unclear. The V end lost 4 bases, the J end lost 0 bases, and 10 bases lay between the germline ends. Germline loops: CDR1 LGHNA, CDR2 YSLEER. The CDR3 totals 16 residues. The CDR3 loop reads CASSLQPSSYNSPLHF. The CDR3 DNA is TGCGCCAGCAGCCTCCAACCGAGCTCCTATAATTCACCCCTCCACTTT.

This clone was counted only a few times. This chain links TRBV5-1 with TRBJ2-3, with TRBD2 as a possible D gene (7 bases). V was pared by 2 bases and J by 3 bases, with 13 bases between. This CDR3 comprises 15 residues. Germline V lookup: CDR1 SGHRS, CDR2 YFSETQ. CDR3 sequence: CASSFRGALTDTQYF. The CDR3 DNA reads TGCGCCAGCAGCTTCCGGGGGGCCCTGACAGATACGCAGTATTTT.

The chain joins TRBV4-1 to TRBJ2-2, with 10 positions matching TRBD1. V shed 2 bases, J shed 3 bases, and the junction held 15 bases outside the gene matches. The CDR3 is 20 amino acids. Germline assignment: CDR1 MGHRA and CDR2 YSYEKL. CDR3: CASSQYRDRGRLGDTGELFF. The CDR3, as DNA: TGCGCCAGCAGCCAATACCGGGACAGGGGTCGTTTGGGTGACACCGGGGAGCTGTTTTTT.